The T cell receptor (beta chain) under discussion was sequenced for a study of blood T cell repertoires in COVID-19. Study summary: Spain, Italy and the United States supplied samples that represented acute and convalescent COVID-19. T cells, B-cell-depleted T cells, or PBMCs supplied cDNA or gDNA.

The CDR3 runs to 15 residues. Germline CDR1 reads SGHNT; CDR2 reads YYREEE (reference sequence). Trimming removed 0 bases from V and 5 bases from J; junction bases left unmatched: 5. Original processing methods: Researchers report that nucleated cell counts were estimated from reference gene primer amplification. Assay used: immunoSEQ multiplex PCR; TCRdb lists only in-frame clones, some missing. Clone size and the V and J calls come from that table; the DNA yielded D and trimming. The table shows tens of thousands of clones, with 90% occurring only once. Sequencing used peripheral blood. The clonotype originates from a man aged 35 to 55 with acute or convalescent COVID-19. V usage is TRBV5-4 and J usage is TRBJ2-1; 7 positions match TRBD1. CDR3 bases: TGTGCCAGCAGCTTGGACAGGGGTGAAGACAATGAGCAGTTCTTC. Protein product: CASSLDRGEDNEQFF.